The clone carrying this T cell receptor beta chain came up a few times. What it recognizes is unknown. This sample also contains other DNA sequences that code for the same CDR3. Cyclophosphamide on days +3 and +4 followed busulfan-fludarabine conditioning and a marrow graft. The data were obtained in a study of T cells after posttransplantation cyclophosphamide. The repertoire was sequenced with immunoSEQ multiplex PCR; TCRdb's copy has only in-frame clones and lacks some. The sample lists almost 2,500 clones; approximately 81% were seen once. Findings of the study overall: Later post-transplant blood repertoires were often dominated by donor CD8+ memory clones. Tissue-infiltrating T cells from skin or gut overlapped little with blood T cells. Recipient CMV seropositivity and CMV reactivation strongly tracked TRB clonality.

The TCR sequence derives from a young adult male patient who received an allogeneic stem cell transplant from a related donor, was CMV-positive, and had acute GVHD only. A share of the T cells may be of graft donor origin. The sequenced sample was PBMCs, obtained after allogeneic stem cell transplant with posttransplant cyclophosphamide.

CDR3 amino acids: CASGPGPSRYTGELFF. The CDR3 DNA follows: TGTGCTAGTGGTCCCGGTCCGAGCCGGTACACCGGGGAGCTGTTTTTT. The chain has TRBV12-5 and TRBJ2-2; D remains unclear. The CDR3 spans 16 residues. Germline V gene data show CDR1 as LGHNT and CDR2 as FRNRAP. Trimming left V 5 bases short and J 3 bases short, with 16 bases between.